A single sample gave rise to the 7 T cell receptor beta chains below, sequenced in a study of CD8+ T cells in alopecia areata. cDNA prepared by RNA extraction and subsequent reverse transcription served as the template for sequencing. Sequenced by immunoSEQ multiplex PCR; TCRdb stores in-frame clones only, minus some. This sample has 150,000 to 200,000 clones, with roughly 66% found just once. The sequencing used CD8+ T cells sorted from blood, collected at week 0. The receptors derive from a human donor with alopecia areata.

This clone has only a few counts. The genes are TRBV30 and TRBJ2-7, with D unresolved. This CDR3 has 14 amino acids. CDR1 GTSNPN and CDR2 SVGIG come from the germline V gene (reference sequence). V gave up 0 bases and J gave up 0 bases, with 9 bases separating them. The CDR3 DNA reads as TGTGCCTGGAGTGTAGGCGTGAGCTCCTACGAGCAGTACTTC. This sequence encodes CAWSVGVSSYEQYF.

The J gene is TRBJ1-2, the V gene TRBV20-1, with D unresolved. V was pared by 0 bases and J by 4 bases, with 3 bases between. The CDR3 is 11 amino acids. CDR1 is DFQATT and CDR2 is SNEGSKA in the germline V gene (reference sequence). The CDR3 loop is CSAREAYGYTF. The CDR3 region has the DNA TGCAGTGCTAGAGAGGCCTATGGCTACACCTTC.

This chain joins TRBV2 and TRBJ2-3; TRBD2 is a possible D gene (5 bases). Germline V CDR1 and CDR2: SNHLY, FYNNEI. This CDR3 has 15 residues. V was pared by 6 bases and J by 4 bases, with 17 bases between. CDR3 nucleotide sequence: TGTGCCAGCAGAGAACAATCGGGGAGCGCAGATACGCAGTATTTT. This sequence encodes CASREQSGSADTQYF.

The chain has TRBV20-1 and TRBJ1-1; D is undetermined. V shed 6 bases and J shed 9 bases, with 11 bases lying between them. The CDR3 covers 10 residues. Germline CDR1 DFQATT, CDR2 SNEGSKA (reference sequence). CDR3 protein: CSAQIPKAFF. As DNA, the CDR3 is TGCAGTGCCCAGATCCCTAAAGCTTTCTTT.

The chain uses TRBV30 and TRBJ1-5; TRBD1 is a possible D gene (6 bases). With 2 bases removed from V and 4 bases from J, the gap between germline ends came to 18 bases. The V gene's germline CDR1 is GTSNPN and CDR2 SVGIG (reference sequence). This CDR3 spans 16 amino acids. The CDR3: CAWSNGGGLWNQPQHF. The CDR3 DNA reads as TGTGCCTGGAGTAACGGGGGGGGCCTCTGGAATCAGCCCCAGCATTTT.

This chain connects TRBV27 to TRBJ2-1; D is possibly TRBD1 or TRBD2 (6 bases each). V lost 3 bases, J lost 10 bases, and 10 bases lay in between. Germline lookup yields CDR1 MNHEY and CDR2 SMNVEV (reference sequence). The CDR3 is 12 residues long. The CDR3 sequence: CASSFGGWEQFF. CDR3 sequence (DNA): TGTGCCAGCAGTTTCGGGGGCTGGGAGCAGTTCTTC.

This clone was seen only once. The gene calls are TRBV30 and TRBJ2-3; TRBD2 matches at 11 bases. Losses at the gene ends were 1 base for V and 4 bases for J; bases not matched to a gene: 4. The CDR3 has 15 residues. The germline gives CDR1 GTSNPN, CDR2 SVGIG (reference sequence). CDR3 region: CAWSGVAGGADTQYF. DNA of the CDR3: TGTGCCTGGAGTGGGGTAGCGGGGGGGGCAGATACGCAGTATTTT.